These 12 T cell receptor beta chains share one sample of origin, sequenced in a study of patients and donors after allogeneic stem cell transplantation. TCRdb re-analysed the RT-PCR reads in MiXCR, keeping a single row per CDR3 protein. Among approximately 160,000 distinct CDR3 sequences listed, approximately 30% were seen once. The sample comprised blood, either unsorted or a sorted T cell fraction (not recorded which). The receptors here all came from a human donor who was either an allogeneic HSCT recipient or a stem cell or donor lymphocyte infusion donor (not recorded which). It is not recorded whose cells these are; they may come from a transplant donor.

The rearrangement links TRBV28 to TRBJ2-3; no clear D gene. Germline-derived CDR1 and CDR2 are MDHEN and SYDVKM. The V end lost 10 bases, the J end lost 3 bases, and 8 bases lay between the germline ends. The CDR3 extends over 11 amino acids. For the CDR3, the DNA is TGTGCCATTTCCCTTACAGATACGCAGTATTTT. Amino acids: CAISLTDTQYF.

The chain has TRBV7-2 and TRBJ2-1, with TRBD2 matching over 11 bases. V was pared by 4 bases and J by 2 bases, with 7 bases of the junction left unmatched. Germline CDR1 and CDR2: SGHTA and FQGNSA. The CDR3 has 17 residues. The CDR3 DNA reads TGTGCCAGCAGCTGGCAACTAGCGGGAGACCCCTACAATGAGCAGTTCTTC. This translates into CASSWQLAGDPYNEQFF.

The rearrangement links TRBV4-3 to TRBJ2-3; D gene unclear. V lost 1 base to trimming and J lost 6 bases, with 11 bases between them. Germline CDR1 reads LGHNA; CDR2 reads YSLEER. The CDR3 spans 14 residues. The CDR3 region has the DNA TGCGCCAGCAGCCAAGTGGGAACGGTGGATACGCAGTATTTT. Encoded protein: CASSQVGTVDTQYF.

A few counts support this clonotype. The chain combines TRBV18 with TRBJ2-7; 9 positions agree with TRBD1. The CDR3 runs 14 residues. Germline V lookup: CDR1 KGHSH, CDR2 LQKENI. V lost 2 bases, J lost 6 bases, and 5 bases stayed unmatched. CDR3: CASSPAGQGIEQYF. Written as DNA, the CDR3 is TGTGCCAGCTCACCAGCGGGACAGGGCATCGAGCAGTACTTC.

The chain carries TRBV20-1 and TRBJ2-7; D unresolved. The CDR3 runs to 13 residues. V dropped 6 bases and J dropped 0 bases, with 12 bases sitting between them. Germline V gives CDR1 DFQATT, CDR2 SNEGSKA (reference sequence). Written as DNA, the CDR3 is TGCAGTGCCACCCCTGATCCCTCCTACGAGCAGTACTTC. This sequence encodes CSATPDPSYEQYF.

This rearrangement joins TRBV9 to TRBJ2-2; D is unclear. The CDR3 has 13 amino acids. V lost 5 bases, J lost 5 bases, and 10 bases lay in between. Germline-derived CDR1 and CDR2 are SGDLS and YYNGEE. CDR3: CASRAIETGELFF. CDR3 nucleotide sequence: TGTGCCAGCAGGGCAATCGAAACCGGGGAGCTGTTTTTT.

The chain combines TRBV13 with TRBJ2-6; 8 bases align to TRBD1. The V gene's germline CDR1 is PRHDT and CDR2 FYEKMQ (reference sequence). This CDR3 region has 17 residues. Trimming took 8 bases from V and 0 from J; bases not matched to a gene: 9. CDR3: CASGDRTASSGANVLTF. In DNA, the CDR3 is TGTGCCAGCGGGGACAGGACGGCCAGCTCTGGGGCCAACGTCCTGACTTTC.

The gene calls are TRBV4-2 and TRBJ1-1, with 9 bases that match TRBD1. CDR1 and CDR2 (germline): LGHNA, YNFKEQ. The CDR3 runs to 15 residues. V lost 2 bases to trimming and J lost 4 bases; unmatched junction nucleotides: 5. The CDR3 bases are TGTGCCAGCAGCCAACCGACAGGGGGTAGCACTGAAGCTTTCTTT. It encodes CASSQPTGGSTEAFF.

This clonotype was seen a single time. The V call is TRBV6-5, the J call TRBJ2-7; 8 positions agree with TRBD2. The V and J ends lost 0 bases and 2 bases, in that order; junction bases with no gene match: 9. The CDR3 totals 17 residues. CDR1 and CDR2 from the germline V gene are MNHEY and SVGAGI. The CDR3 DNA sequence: TGTGCCAGCAGTTACTCGTTCCCTAGCGGGCATGCCTACGAGCAGTACTTC. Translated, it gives CASSYSFPSGHAYEQYF.

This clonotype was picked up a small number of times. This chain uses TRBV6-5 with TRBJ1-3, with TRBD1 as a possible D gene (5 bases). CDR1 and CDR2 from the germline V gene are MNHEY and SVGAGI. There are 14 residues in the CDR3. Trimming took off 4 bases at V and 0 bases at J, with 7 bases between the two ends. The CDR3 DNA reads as TGTGCCAGCAGTTTGACAGCCTCTGGAAACACCATATATTTT. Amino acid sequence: CASSLTASGNTIYF.

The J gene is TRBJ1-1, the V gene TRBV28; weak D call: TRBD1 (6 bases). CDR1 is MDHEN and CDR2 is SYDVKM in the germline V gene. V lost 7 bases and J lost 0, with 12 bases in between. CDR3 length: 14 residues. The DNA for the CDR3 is TGTGCCAGCACCCTTGGGGGCCTGAACACTGAAGCTTTCTTT. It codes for CASTLGGLNTEAFF.

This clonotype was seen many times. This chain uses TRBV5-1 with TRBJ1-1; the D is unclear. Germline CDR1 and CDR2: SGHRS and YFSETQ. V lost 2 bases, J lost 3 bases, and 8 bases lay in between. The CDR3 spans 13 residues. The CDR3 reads CASSLAEDTEAFF. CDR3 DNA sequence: TGCGCCAGCAGCTTAGCAGAGGACACTGAAGCTTTCTTT.